This entry lists 18 T cell receptor beta chains sequenced from one sample in a study of cytomegalovirus exposure and HLA in healthy donors. 13 Jbeta primers and 60 Vbeta primers were used for the PCR. This table comes from immunoSEQ multiplex PCR, and its TCRdb copy is limited to in-frame clones, with some not included. The sample includes under 200,000 clones, around four fifths seen only once; the top ten take approximately 1.4%. The sample comprised PBMCs. These receptors came from a man between 25 and 39 years old in good health and CMV-seronegative.

This clone is a singleton in its sample. The genes are TRBV19 and TRBJ1-3; tentative D call: TRBD1 (6 bases). The V end lost 9 bases, the J end lost 0 bases, and 12 bases lay between the germline ends. The germline CDR1 and CDR2 sequences are LNHDA and SQIVND (reference sequence). The CDR3 is 14 residues long. In nucleotides, the CDR3 is TGTGCCAGCGCCGCAGGGGACTCTGGAAACACCATATATTTT. Amino acid sequence: CASAAGDSGNTIYF.

This chain joins TRBV28 and TRBJ2-3, with D perhaps matching TRBD1 (5 bases). The CDR3 runs 12 residues. Germline V lookup: CDR1 MDHEN, CDR2 SYDVKM. V was shortened by 6 bases and J by 3 bases, with 7 bases between the two germline ends. CDR3 in amino acids: CASSRVTDTQYF. In DNA, the CDR3 is TGTGCCAGCAGCAGGGTTACAGATACGCAGTATTTT.

The V gene is TRBV4-3, the J gene TRBJ2-7, with 9 bases that match TRBD1. CDR1 is LGHNA, CDR2 YSLEER, per germline. The trim removed 0 bases at V and 1 base at J, leaving 10 bases unmatched. The CDR3 consists of 18 residues. Written as DNA, the CDR3 is TGCGCCAGCAGCCAAGATCTCGGGGTGGGGACAGGGTCCTACGAGCAGTACTTC. Protein: CASSQDLGVGTGSYEQYF.

This chain connects TRBV7-2 to TRBJ2-1, with a possible D match to TRBD1 (6 bases). The germline CDR1 and CDR2 sequences are SGHTA and FQGNSA. V lost 5 bases and J lost 0, with 11 bases in between. The CDR3 has 15 residues. This chain's CDR3 is CASSRQVSSYNEQFF. CDR3 in DNA: TGTGCCAGCAGCAGACAGGTTAGCTCCTACAATGAGCAGTTCTTC.

CDR3 nucleotide sequence: TGCGCCAGCAGCTCCCTCGGAGGTAGCGGGAGGGTCTCAGATACGCAGTATTTT. Translation gives CASSSLGGSGRVSDTQYF. The V and J genes are TRBV4-1 and TRBJ2-3; TRBD2 agrees at 11 bases. Germline lookup yields CDR1 MGHRA and CDR2 YSYEKL. The ends lost 5 bases at V and 4 bases at J; junction bases unmatched: 14. CDR3 length: 18 residues.

This chain links TRBV10-3 with TRBJ2-7, with unresolved D. CDR3 size: 11 residues. Trimming removed 5 bases at V and 1 base at J, with 3 bases between. Germline values: CDR1 ENHRY, CDR2 SYGVKD. Written as DNA, the CDR3 is TGTGCCATCAGTCCGTCCTACGAGCAGTACTTC. This encodes CAISPSYEQYF.

The chain recombines TRBV4-3 with TRBJ2-7; 7 nucleotides match TRBD2. The trim removed 1 base at V and 3 bases at J, leaving 3 bases unmatched. The germline V gene encodes CDR1 LGHNA and CDR2 YSLEER. The CDR3 consists of 14 residues. CDR3 amino acids: CASSQAGRRYEQYF. CDR3 DNA sequence: TGCGCCAGCAGCCAAGCCGGGAGGCGCTACGAGCAGTACTTC.

CDR3 bases: TGTGCCAGCAGTTTCTACGAGGACACCGGGGAGCTGTTTTTT. It codes for CASSFYEDTGELFF. The chain recombines TRBV6-6 with TRBJ2-2; D ambiguous. V was shortened by 4 bases and J by 3 bases, with 9 bases between the two germline ends. This CDR3 region has 14 residues. From germline, CDR1 is MNHNY and CDR2 SVGAGI (reference sequence).

The genes are TRBV7-6 and TRBJ1-3; D remains ambiguous. The length of the CDR3 is 16 residues. Germline values: CDR1 SGHVS, CDR2 FNYEAQ. V dropped 2 bases and J dropped 0 bases, with 11 bases sitting between them. The CDR3 coding sequence is TGTGCCAGCAGCTTAAACCCCGGGGACTCTGGAAACACCATATATTTT. This codes for CASSLNPGDSGNTIYF.

This clone showed up just once. V gene TRBV5-8 combines with J gene TRBJ2-5; D perhaps matches TRBD1 (6 bases). The CDR3 covers 13 residues. Germline V CDR1 and CDR2: SGHTS, YDEGEE. Between the trimmed V and J ends, which lost 0 bases and 4 bases, there was a span of 7 bases. CDR3 residues: CASSLDRAETQYF. The CDR3 DNA sequence: TGTGCCAGCAGCTTGGACAGGGCAGAGACCCAGTACTTC.

This chain connects TRBV21-1 to TRBJ2-3; the tabulated D call, TRBD1, remains unverified against the DNA. TRBV21-1 represents a pseudogene. The CDR3 is 16 residues long. The CDR3 DNA reads TGTGCCAGCAGCAAAGATAAACAGGGGCTCCCAGATACGCAGTATTTT. This gives the protein CASSKDKQGLPDTQYF.

This clone was recorded once. The gene calls are TRBV14 and TRBJ2-1, with TRBD1 matching 7 bases. Per the germline V gene, CDR1 is SGHDN and CDR2 is FVKESK. The CDR3 is 16 amino acids. Losses at the gene ends were 4 bases for V and 0 bases for J; bases not matched to a gene: 6. The CDR3 is CASSLRGRGSYNEQFF. CDR3 sequence (DNA): TGTGCCAGCAGCCTTAGGGGGCGAGGCTCCTACAATGAGCAGTTCTTC.

The V call is TRBV11-3, the J call TRBJ2-1; D gene unclear. Per germline, CDR1 SGHNT and CDR2 YENEEA. Trimming left V 1 base short and J 9 bases short, with 13 bases between. The CDR3 contains 14 residues. The CDR3 loop is CASSLGGGNGEQFF. CDR3 DNA sequence: TGTGCCAGCAGCTTAGGTGGCGGAAATGGTGAGCAGTTCTTC. Drawing the rest from reference TRBV11-3 and TRBJ2-1, the complete variable domain is EAGVVQSPRYKIIEKKQPVAFWCNPISGHNTLYWYLQNLGQGPELLIRYENEEAVDDSQLPKDRFSAERLKGVDSTLKIQPAELGDSAVYLCASSLGGGNGEQFFGPGTRLTVL.

V and J are TRBV28 and TRBJ1-6, with a weak D call TRBD1 (5 bases). This CDR3 is built from 17 residues. Germline loops: CDR1 MDHEN, CDR2 SYDVKM. V lost 2 bases to trimming and J lost 4 bases, with 15 bases between them. CDR3 sequence (DNA): TGTGCCAGCAGTTTACTGTCGCAGACAGTGTATAATTCACCCCTCCACTTT. Translating gives CASSLLSQTVYNSPLHF. Together with reference TRBV28 and TRBJ1-6, the CDR3 gives the full variable domain: DVKVTQSSRYLVKRTGEKVFLECVQDMDHENMFWYRQDPGLGLRLIYFSYDVKMKEKGDIPEGYSVSREKKERFSLILESASTNQTSMYLCASSLLSQTVYNSPLHFGNGTRLTVT.

This clone was found a few times. This sequence joins TRBV2 and TRBJ1-4; 9 bases align to TRBD1. The trim removed 4 bases at V and 2 bases at J, leaving 2 bases unmatched. Germline loops: CDR1 SNHLY, CDR2 FYNNEI. CDR3 length: 15 residues. The CDR3 coding sequence is TGTGCCAGCAGTGGAGGACAGGGGACTAATGAAAAACTGTTTTTT. Amino acids: CASSGGQGTNEKLFF. The full variable domain, completed using reference TRBV2 and TRBJ1-4, is EPEVTQTPSHQVTQMGQEVILRCVPISNHLYFYWYRQILGQKVEFLVSFYNNEISEKSEIFDDQFSVERPDGSNFTLKIRSTKLEDSAMYFCASSGGQGTNEKLFFGSGTQLSVL.

In the case of this clone: The sample contains more than one DNA sequence encoding this CDR3. This chain links TRBV6-6 with TRBJ2-2; the D gene is possibly TRBD2 (6 bases). CDR1 and CDR2 from the germline V gene are MNHNY and SVGAGI (reference sequence). Trimming shortened V by 9 bases and J by 5 bases, and 16 bases separated the two germline ends. This CDR3 is 14 amino acids long. As DNA, the CDR3 is TGTGCCAGTGGGAGGCAGGGTGAAACCGGGGAGCTGTTTTTT. Translated: CASGRQGETGELFF.

The rearrangement joins TRBV2 to TRBJ1-2, with TRBD1 identical over 7 bases. Germline V gene lookup returns CDR1 SNHLY and CDR2 FYNNEI. CDR3 length: 16 residues. V was clipped by 6 bases and J by 0 bases; unmatched bases: 10. The CDR3 is CASRSRMGQTNYGYTF. Here the CDR3 DNA reads TGTGCCAGCAGGTCCCGAATGGGACAGACTAACTATGGCTACACCTTC.

This clone occurred a few times. This chain uses TRBV6-5 with TRBJ1-1; 8 bases fit TRBD1. The V gene end was trimmed by 6 bases and the J gene end by 5 bases; junction bases not matched to a gene: 11. This CDR3 has 15 amino acids. CDR1 and CDR2 (germline): MNHEY, SVGAGI. In nucleotides, the CDR3 is TGTGCCAGCAGCTATAGAGAACAGGGGGTAACTGAAGCTTTCTTT. Protein product: CASSYREQGVTEAFF.